This TCR beta chain stems from a study of T cells in localized non-small cell lung cancer (dated by TCRdb to 2020 to 2022). Some background on the complete study: T cell repertoires of hundreds of early-stage NSCLC patients were analyzed, with tumors being compared against uninvolved tumor-adjacent lungs. The cohort was made up of 236 treatment-naive NSCLC patients whose localized lung tumors had been resected. NSCLC patients had a mean age of approximately 66 years, and approximately 140 were male and 107 female.

Two independent pathologists confirmed that the uninvolved adjacent lung, which was taken at least 2 cm from the tumor margin, was free of atypia. At diagnosis, tumor, uninvolved tumor-adjacent lung and peripheral blood were collected and then preserved as a mix of FFPE and fresh-frozen material. Points on this clone: It lacks a known antigen. There are no base qualities to consult, and no much larger clone falls within one base.

The germline V gene sets CDR1 to SGHNT and CDR2 to YENEEA. The CDR3, from cysteine to phenylalanine, totals 14 residues. The DNA shown is the 42-base CDR3, in frame from base 1. The junction carries 9 bases between V and J, which are trimmed by 5 bases and 2 bases respectively. Overall study outcomes, separate from this receptor: A median of roughly 56 of the top 100 tumor clones were detected in paired uninvolved adjacent lung, and some 30 of these tumor clones were also found among the top 100 clones of the paired uninvolved adjacent lung. Uninvolved tumor-adjacent lung showed the highest T cell clonality, higher than tumor, which suggests more focused antigenic responses in the uninvolved tumor-adjacent lung. Because the study design was exploratory, TCR variables were selected using unadjusted p-values without false-discovery rate correction. Longer overall survival was associated with higher T cell density in blood, whereas shorter survival was associated with higher clonality in adjacent lung. Because multi-region tumor sequencing was not done, intratumor heterogeneity could not be ruled out.

The immunoSEQ Assay was used to sequence TCR beta CDR3 regions from DNA. The study's own analysis went as follows. T cell density was computed as TCR beta template counts normalized to usable DNA estimated by amplifying housekeeping genes. The preseqR package was used to estimate richness by extrapolating to 400,000 templates for PBMC samples and to 120,000 templates for tissue samples. Clonality was taken to be one minus Pielou's evenness. Tissue-enriched TCRs were identified through differential abundance testing performed on productive amino-acid clonotypes, with a minimum total count of 5 and an alpha of 0.1. The Jaccard Index and the Morisita Overlap Index were used to quantify repertoire overlap between compartments. GLIPH clustered TCR beta CDR3s with public tetramer-defined viral CDR3s; viral motifs required at least three viral sequences plus V-gene enrichment. Entries here come from immuneACCESS through TCRdb and include only in-frame sequences with V and J called. Some clones fail to appear in such tables; in the studies checked, an unresolved V gene covers under half of the shortfall, and the cause of the remainder is unknown. D and trimming were read from the DNA, whereas the V and J calls and clone size are those reported in that table. The sample contains over 1,500 clones, approximately 31% of them found a single time. About 20% of the sample rests with the top ten.

The receptor comes from a male donor aged 60 or over with stage II squamous cell lung carcinoma. The material was normal lung tissue next to the tumor, obtained before any cancer treatment. The chain employs TRBV11-3 and TRBJ2-2; there is no confident call for the D gene. The DNA sequence is as follows: TGTGCCAGCAGCCGAGAAGGTAACACCGGGGAGCTGTTTTTT. This translates into CASSREGNTGELFF.